A single T cell receptor beta chain is shown here with its context. Which antigen it targets is not known. No per-base quality is available; no much larger clone lies one base away. The identical CDR3 is also encoded by other nucleotide sequences in the sample. In total, 600 or so healthy bone marrow donors made up the cohort. At the time of sampling, all cohort members were nominally healthy, though unrecorded immune exposures were likely present. The donor tested CMV seronegative, placing the donor among the 352 seronegative members of the cohort. Each donor provided a peripheral blood sample, and peripheral blood mononuclear cells were used for TCR beta sequencing. Genomic DNA was extracted from the blood cell samples with the Qiagen DNeasy Blood Extraction Kit. The data are from a study of cytomegalovirus exposure and HLA in healthy donors (TCRdb year 2017). About the study as a whole: According to an earlier analysis of 587 of the donors, roughly 180 million T cells yielded 90 million to 130 million unique TCR beta sequences and 276 Gb of sequence data. Roughly 5 DR-DQ haplotypes were handled as single units for association and clustering, since linkage in the cohort was strong. The study was designed to test whether signatures of past pathogen exposure could be identified by cataloging public T cell receptors. Approximately 300 gigabases of sequencing data and 91 million or so unique TCR sequences made up an early release that covered over 550 HLA-typed donors. Across some 400 genotyped donors of the cohort, an average of about 240,000 unique TCR beta nucleotide sequences per donor were sequenced, and roughly 20% of those sequences were non-productive. Donor age, sex, ethnicity and CMV serostatus were collected together with the repertoire data. The genetic ancestry cluster associated with self-reported Caucasian donors included 65% to 90% of the roughly 400 genotyped donors. Both class I and class II loci were covered by HLA typing, at four-digit resolution. A later genetic analysis used genome-wide SNP genotypes for about three fifths of the 666 donors, treating that subset as a discovery cohort. To predict cytomegalovirus infection status, the study brought together high-throughput TCR immunosequencing, statistical association of individual TCRs with disease status, and machine learning. In a later analysis, previously published TCR beta repertoires from 550 to 750 donors were re-analyzed and high-resolution HLA genotyping was added so that TCR occurrence patterns could be studied. To decide whether each TCR beta V gene segment behaved as functional or pseudogenic, an earlier analysis of fewer than 750 of the donors relied on high-throughput TCR beta sequencing. All discovery cohort repertoires had been generated on a single sequencing platform. Rather than drawing on any new phenotypic data, the later analysis identified candidate immune exposures from TCR beta sequences and the way those sequences occurred across donors. The study used immunosequencing to profile the T cell repertoires of hundreds of subjects and linked those repertoires to cytomegalovirus serostatus. Along with the roughly 700-subject first cohort, a separate validation cohort of about 110 different subjects was used. The number of donors typed differed by locus, with about 629-640 for A, B, C, DRB1 and DQB1, more than 500 for DQA1, 600 to 610 for DPA1, and around 450 for DPB1. General study outcomes and caveats: In a later analysis, several top co-occurrence clusters were reported to appear linked to parvovirus B19, influenza, CMV and Epstein-Barr virus. A later genetic analysis associated a missense DCLRE1C variant with V-gene and J-gene trimming of TCR beta chains, and an independent cohort replicated the association. In a later analysis, around 15,000 TCR beta sequences were associated with specific HLA alleles at a false discovery rate of 0.05. In vitro tests confirmed that a few of the cytomegalovirus-associated TCR beta chains recognize cytomegalovirus antigens. According to a later analysis, TCR association rates differed among HLA loci, with DRB1 alleles showing the most associated TCRs and HLA-C alleles showing the fewest. A later analysis found that HLA-associated TCR beta chains were more clonally expanded and had lower generation probabilities than equally common non-associated chains. While some public TCRs were present in many individuals, most TCR sequences turned up only very rarely across donors. Linkage disequilibrium might explain the correlated functional status among segregating V segments, but an unknown experimental factor could not be ruled out. According to a later analysis, most CMV-associated TCR beta chains appeared to be HLA-restricted, and the HLA associations seemed to be driven largely by CMV exposure. A further reported finding was that TCR beta sequences accurately predicted the HLA-A and HLA-B alleles for most subjects in the first cohort. The earlier analysis of 587 of the donors excluded around 17 rarely observed V segments, including chromosome 9 orphons, because counts were too low. According to a later genetic analysis, donors in an Asian-associated ancestry cluster had fewer N-insertions in productive TCRs than the approximately 670-donor mean. The authors suggested that the approach could potentially be generalized to other disease states and immunological phenotypes. The study gave a list of some 150 TCR beta chains associated with cytomegalovirus. A cluster of highly shared sequence variants was judged likely to represent a technical artifact of the sequencing pipeline. Roughly uniform sequencing depth across donors was assumed in presence/absence analyses, although this assumption may not hold. Cytomegalovirus status was reported to be diagnosed by the classifier with high specificity and sensitivity in both the original and validation cohorts. When HLA alleles, especially DR and DQ, strongly co-occurred, attributing TCR associations to individual alleles was difficult. HLA typing was unavailable for some donors at each locus, so association tests used only the typed subset. CMV serostatus was the only immune exposure information available for the cohort. Some IMGT-functional V segments, including TRBV6-2 and TRBV6-3, could not be distinguished by the 87-base-pair reads and were therefore excluded. This cohort had only TCR beta chains sequenced, and the lack of alpha or paired-chain data limited which features could be detected. In an earlier analysis of 587 of the donors, most TCR beta V segments appeared in productive rearrangements about 87% or about 30% of the time, broadly matching IMGT annotations.

Cut back by 2 bases and 2 bases, the V and J ends lie 7 bases apart. The CDR3 numbers 13 residues from cysteine through phenylalanine. Kept here is only the CDR3 DNA, which spans 39 bases and is read in frame from base 1. The CDR1 and CDR2 encoded by the germline V gene are SGHRS and YFSETQ. The protocol used for the library was the immunoSEQ multiplex PCR assay. For the multiplex PCR, a mixture combining 60 forward primers for TCR Vbeta segments and 13 reverse primers for TCR Jbeta segments was used. The CDR3 region of rearranged TCR beta genes was amplified from genomic DNA by a multiplex PCR assay. On the Illumina HiSeq System, the amplified TCR beta libraries were sequenced as 87-base-pair reads. As for how the authors treated the data: A later analysis tallied 80 million to 95 million unique TCR beta chains across the 666 repertoires, and roughly 11 million of those chains were shared by two or more donors. Raw reads were error-corrected and collapsed into unique sequences by a nearest-neighbor algorithm in which closely related sequences were merged to remove PCR and sequencing errors. Alignment of CDR3 sequences to IMGT reference sequences was used to assign V, D and J gene segments. For a sequence to be retained, a match of at least six nucleotides was required to both a V gene segment and a J gene segment. Rearrangements were called productive when the CDR3 lacked stop codons and stayed in frame with V and J; all others were non-productive. CDR3 was defined by IMGT convention, running from the second conserved V-encoded cysteine to the conserved J-encoded phenylalanine. In an earlier analysis of 550 to 650 of the donors, sequences lacking an unambiguous match to a single V gene segment were excluded. In an earlier analysis of 587 of the donors, a V segment was called functional when productive rearrangements were above 56.7%, and segregating when the standard deviation between donors exceeded 5%. A statistical classification framework was built to diagnose cytomegalovirus status from the catalog of TCR beta chain sequences. V and J gene assignment, in a later analysis, came from comparing TCR nucleotide sequences with IMGT/GENE-DB human TR gene sequences. In a later analysis, CDR3 sequences and most-parsimonious VDJ recombination scenarios were assigned using the TCRdist pipeline. In a later analysis, each TCR beta chain was defined by its CDR3 amino acid sequence together with its V-gene family, and reads without a unique V-gene family were excluded. To address suspected cross-contamination and a sequencing artifact, a later analysis removed a few hundred highly shared, low-generation-probability nucleotide sequences. In a later analysis, a clonal expansion index for each public chain was calculated from normalized within-repertoire ranks of inferred template counts. Generation probabilities in a later analysis came from a VDJ recombination model fitted to out-of-frame rearrangements, and those results were checked against IGoR. Hypergeometric tests were used in a later analysis to score TCR-TCR, TCR-HLA and TCR-CMV co-occurrence, with a repertoire-size bias correction applied to the TCR pairs. To estimate false discovery rates, a later analysis permuted the HLA or CMV assignments 20 times. In a later analysis, co-occurring TCRs were grouped using DBSCAN, with TCRdist sequence similarity added in when clustering inside HLA-allele-positive subsets. Repertoires with fewer than 30,000 or more than 120,000 public chains were left out of co-occurrence clustering, as were four to six repertoires with anomalous nucleotide sharing. The immuneACCESS repertoire file appears here via TCRdb, limited to in-frame rearrangements. These files lack a portion of the clones; in checked studies, under half of the deficit traces to unresolved V genes, and the cause of the others is not known. V and J calls and clone size are those listed in that table; D and trimming were worked out from the DNA. The sample records around 130,000 clones, around 78% of which are singletons. Around 1.9% of the sample lies in the top ten.

This receptor was identified in a woman aged 45-65 years in good health and CMV-seronegative. Here the chain combines TRBV5-1 and TRBJ1-1, with no reliable assignment of the D segment. The sequencing sample was made of PBMCs. The CDR3 has the sequence CASSFDTNTEAFF. The DNA sequence follows: TGCGCCAGCAGCTTCGACACCAACACTGAAGCTTTCTTT.